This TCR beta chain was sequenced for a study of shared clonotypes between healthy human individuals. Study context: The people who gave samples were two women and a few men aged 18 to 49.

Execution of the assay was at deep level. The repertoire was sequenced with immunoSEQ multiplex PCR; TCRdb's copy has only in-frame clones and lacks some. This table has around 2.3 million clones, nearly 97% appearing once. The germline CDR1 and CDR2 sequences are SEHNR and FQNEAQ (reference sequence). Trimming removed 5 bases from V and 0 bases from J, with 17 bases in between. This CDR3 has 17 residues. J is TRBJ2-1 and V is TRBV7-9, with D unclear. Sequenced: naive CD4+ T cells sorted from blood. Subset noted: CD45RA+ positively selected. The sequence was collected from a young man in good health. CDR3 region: CASSRPGATSSYNEQFF. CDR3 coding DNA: TGTGCCAGCAGCCGACCAGGAGCGACGAGCTCCTACAATGAGCAGTTCTTC.